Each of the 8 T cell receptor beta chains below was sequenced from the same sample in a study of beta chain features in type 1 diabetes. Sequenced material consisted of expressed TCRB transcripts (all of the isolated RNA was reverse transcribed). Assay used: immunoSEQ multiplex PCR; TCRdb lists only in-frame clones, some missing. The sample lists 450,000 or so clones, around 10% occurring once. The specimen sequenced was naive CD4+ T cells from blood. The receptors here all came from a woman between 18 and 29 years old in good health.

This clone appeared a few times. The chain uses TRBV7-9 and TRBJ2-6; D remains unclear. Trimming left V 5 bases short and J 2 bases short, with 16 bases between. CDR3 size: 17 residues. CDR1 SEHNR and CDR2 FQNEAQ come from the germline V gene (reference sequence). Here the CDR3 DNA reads TGTGCCAGCAGCCCTCGACGGAGCCTCCCTGGGGCCAACGTCCTGACTTTC. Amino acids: CASSPRRSLPGANVLTF.

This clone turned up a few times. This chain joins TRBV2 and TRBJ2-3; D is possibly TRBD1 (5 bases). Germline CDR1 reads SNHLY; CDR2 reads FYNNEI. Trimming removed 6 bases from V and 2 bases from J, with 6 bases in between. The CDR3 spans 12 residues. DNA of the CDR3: TGTGCCAGCAGACAGGACACAGATACGCAGTATTTT. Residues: CASRQDTDTQYF.

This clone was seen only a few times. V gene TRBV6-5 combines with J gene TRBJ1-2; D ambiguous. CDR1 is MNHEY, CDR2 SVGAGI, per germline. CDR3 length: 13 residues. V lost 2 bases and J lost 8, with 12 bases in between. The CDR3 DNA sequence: TGTGCCAGCAGTTACAGGCAGGAGCAAGGCTACACCTTC. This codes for CASSYRQEQGYTF.

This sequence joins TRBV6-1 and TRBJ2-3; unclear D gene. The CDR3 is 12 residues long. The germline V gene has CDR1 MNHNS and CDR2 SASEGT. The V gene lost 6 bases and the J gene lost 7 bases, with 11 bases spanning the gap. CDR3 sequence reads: CASSPGRHTQYF. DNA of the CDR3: TGTGCCAGCAGCCCTGGACGGCATACGCAGTATTTT.

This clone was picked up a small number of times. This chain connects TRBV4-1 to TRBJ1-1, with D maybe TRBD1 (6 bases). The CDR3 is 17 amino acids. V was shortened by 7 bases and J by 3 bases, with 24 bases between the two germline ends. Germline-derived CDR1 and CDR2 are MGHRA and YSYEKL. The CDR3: CASNPLGQGPLHTEAFF. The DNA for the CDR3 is TGCGCCAGCAACCCGTTGGGGCAGGGGCCACTGCACACTGAAGCTTTCTTT.

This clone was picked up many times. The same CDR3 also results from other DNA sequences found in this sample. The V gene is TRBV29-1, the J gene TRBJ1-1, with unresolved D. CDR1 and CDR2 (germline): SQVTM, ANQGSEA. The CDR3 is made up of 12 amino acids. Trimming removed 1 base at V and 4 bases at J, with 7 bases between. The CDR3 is CSVEGGGTEAFF. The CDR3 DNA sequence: TGCAGCGTTGAAGGGGGAGGCACTGAAGCTTTCTTT.

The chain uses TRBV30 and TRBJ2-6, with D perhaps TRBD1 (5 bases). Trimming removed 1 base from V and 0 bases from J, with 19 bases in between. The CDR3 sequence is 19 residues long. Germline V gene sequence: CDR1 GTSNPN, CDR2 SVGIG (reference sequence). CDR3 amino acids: CAWSGYREGASSGANVLTF. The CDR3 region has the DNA TGTGCCTGGAGTGGTTACAGAGAAGGGGCGTCCTCTGGGGCCAACGTCCTGACTTTC.

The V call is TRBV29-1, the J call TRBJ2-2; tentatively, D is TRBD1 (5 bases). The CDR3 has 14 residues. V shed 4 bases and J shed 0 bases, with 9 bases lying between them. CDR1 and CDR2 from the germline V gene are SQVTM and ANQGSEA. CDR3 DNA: TGCAGCGTTGGGGGCAGCGCGAACACCGGGGAGCTGTTTTTT. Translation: CSVGGSANTGELFF.